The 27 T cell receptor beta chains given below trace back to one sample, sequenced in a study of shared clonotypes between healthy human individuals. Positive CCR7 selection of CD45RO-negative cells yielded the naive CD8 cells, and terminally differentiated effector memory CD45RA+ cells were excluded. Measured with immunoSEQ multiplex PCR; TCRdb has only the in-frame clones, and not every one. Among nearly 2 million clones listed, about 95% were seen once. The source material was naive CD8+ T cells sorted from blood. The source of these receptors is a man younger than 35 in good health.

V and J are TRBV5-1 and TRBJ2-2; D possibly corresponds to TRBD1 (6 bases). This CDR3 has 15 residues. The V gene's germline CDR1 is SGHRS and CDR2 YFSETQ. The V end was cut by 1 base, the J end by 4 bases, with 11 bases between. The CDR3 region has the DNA TGCGCCAGCAGCTTGTACGCAGGGGTCACCGGGGAGCTGTTTTTT. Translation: CASSLYAGVTGELFF.

The CDR3: CASSPGLAGLYEQYF. In nucleotides, the CDR3 is TGTGCCAGCAGCCCTGGACTAGCGGGTCTCTACGAGCAGTACTTC. The rearrangement links TRBV14 to TRBJ2-7; 11 nucleotides line up with TRBD2. The V gene end was trimmed by 4 bases and the J gene end by 3 bases; junction bases not matched to a gene: 5. The CDR3 extends over 15 amino acids. In germline, CDR1 is SGHDN, CDR2 FVKESK.

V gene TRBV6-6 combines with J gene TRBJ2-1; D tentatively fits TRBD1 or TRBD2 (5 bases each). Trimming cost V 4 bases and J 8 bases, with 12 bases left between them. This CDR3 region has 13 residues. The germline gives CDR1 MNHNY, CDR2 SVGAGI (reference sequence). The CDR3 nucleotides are TGTGCCAGCAGTTCCCAACTAGGGGATGAGCAGTTCTTC. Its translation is CASSSQLGDEQFF.

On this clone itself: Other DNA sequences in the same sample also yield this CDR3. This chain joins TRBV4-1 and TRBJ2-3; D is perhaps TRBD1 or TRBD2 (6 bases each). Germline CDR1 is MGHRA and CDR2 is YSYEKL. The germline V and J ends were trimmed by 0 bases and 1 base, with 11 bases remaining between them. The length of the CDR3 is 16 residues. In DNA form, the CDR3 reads TGCGCCAGCAGCCAAGAGGGTAGGGGGGGCACAGATACGCAGTATTTT. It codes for CASSQEGRGGTDTQYF.

CDR3 protein: CSSGLADTQYF. The CDR3 bases are TGCAGTTCCGGACTAGCGGATACGCAGTATTTT. The chain links TRBV20-1 to TRBJ2-3; 9 nucleotides match TRBD2. This CDR3 comprises 11 residues. CDR1 and CDR2 (germline): DFQATT, SNEGSKA (reference sequence). V lost 8 bases and J lost 6; bases outside the gene matches: 3.

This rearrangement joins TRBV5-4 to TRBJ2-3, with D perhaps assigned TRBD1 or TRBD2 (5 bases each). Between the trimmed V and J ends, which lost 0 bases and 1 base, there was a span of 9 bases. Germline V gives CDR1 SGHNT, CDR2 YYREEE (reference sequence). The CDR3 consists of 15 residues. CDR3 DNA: TGTGCCAGCAGCTTGGTTGTGGGGGGCACAGATACGCAGTATTTT. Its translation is CASSLVVGGTDTQYF.

DNA for the CDR3: TGTGCCAGCAGTTCATGGGGACGCCAAGAGACCCAGTACTTC. Its protein product is CASSSWGRQETQYF. The gene calls are TRBV6-6 and TRBJ2-5; the D call may be TRBD1 or TRBD2 (5 bases each). The length of the CDR3 is 14 residues. In germline, CDR1 is MNHNY, CDR2 SVGAGI (reference sequence). The V end lost 4 bases, the J end lost 1 base, and 10 bases lay between the germline ends.

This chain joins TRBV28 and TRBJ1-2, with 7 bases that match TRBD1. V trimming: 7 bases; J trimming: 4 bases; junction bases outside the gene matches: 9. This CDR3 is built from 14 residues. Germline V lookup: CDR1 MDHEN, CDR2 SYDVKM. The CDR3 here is CASTSIGTAYGYTF. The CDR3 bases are TGTGCCAGCACCTCGATCGGGACAGCCTATGGCTACACCTTC.

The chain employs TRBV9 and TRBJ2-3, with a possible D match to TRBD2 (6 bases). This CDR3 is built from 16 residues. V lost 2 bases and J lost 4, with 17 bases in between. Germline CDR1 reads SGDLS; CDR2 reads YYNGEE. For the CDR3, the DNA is TGTGCCAGCAGCGTGTGGGGTAGCGGTTGGTCAGATACGCAGTATTTT. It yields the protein CASSVWGSGWSDTQYF.

CDR3 DNA sequence: TGTGCCAGCAGATCTAATGGGTTGGCATACGAGCAGTACTTC. It translates to CASRSNGLAYEQYF. This chain uses TRBV6-5 with TRBJ2-7; no clear D. Germline CDR1 and CDR2: MNHEY and SVGAGI. The CDR3 totals 14 residues. Trimming removed 6 bases at V and 4 bases at J, with 16 bases between.

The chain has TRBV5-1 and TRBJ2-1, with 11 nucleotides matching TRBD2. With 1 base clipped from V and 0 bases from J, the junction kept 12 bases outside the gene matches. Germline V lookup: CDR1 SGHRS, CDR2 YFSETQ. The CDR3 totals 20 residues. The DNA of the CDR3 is TGCGCCAGCAGCTTGTCGGGACTAGCGGATGACTATAGCTCCTACAATGAGCAGTTCTTC. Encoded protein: CASSLSGLADDYSSYNEQFF.

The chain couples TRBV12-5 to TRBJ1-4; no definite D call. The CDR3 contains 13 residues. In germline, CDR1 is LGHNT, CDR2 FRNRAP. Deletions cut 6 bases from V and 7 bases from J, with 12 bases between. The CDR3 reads CASGSNTAEKLFF. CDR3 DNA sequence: TGTGCTAGTGGATCAAACACAGCTGAAAAACTGTTTTTT.

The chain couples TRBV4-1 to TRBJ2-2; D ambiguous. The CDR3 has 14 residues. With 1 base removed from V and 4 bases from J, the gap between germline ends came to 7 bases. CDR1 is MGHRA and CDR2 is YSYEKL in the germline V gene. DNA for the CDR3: TGCGCCAGCAGCCAAGCCCTCGGCACCGGGGAGCTGTTTTTT. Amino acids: CASSQALGTGELFF.

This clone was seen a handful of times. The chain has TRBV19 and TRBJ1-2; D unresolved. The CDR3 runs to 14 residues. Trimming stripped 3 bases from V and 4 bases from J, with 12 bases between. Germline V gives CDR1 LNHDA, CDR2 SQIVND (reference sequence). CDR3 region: CASSILGWGYGYTF. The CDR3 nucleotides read TGTGCCAGTAGTATCCTAGGATGGGGCTATGGCTACACCTTC.

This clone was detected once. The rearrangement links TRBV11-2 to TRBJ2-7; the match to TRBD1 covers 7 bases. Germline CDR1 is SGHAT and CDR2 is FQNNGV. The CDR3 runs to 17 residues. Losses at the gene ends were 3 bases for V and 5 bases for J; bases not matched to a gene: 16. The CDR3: CASSFGPGTGVSHEQYF. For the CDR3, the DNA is TGTGCCAGCAGCTTTGGGCCCGGTACAGGGGTGTCCCACGAGCAGTACTTC.

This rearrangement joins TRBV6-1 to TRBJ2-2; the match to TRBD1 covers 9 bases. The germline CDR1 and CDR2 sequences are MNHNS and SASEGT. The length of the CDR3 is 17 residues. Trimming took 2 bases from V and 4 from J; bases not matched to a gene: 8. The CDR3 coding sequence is TGTGCCAGCAGTGAACTGGGTTGGACAGGGGTCACCGGGGAGCTGTTTTTT. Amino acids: CASSELGWTGVTGELFF.

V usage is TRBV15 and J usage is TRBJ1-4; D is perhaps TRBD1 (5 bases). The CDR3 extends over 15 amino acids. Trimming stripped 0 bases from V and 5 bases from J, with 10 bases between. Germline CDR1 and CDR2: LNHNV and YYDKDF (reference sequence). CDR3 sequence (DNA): TGTGCCACCAGCAGAGATGACAGCGACAATGAAAAACTGTTTTTT. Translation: CATSRDDSDNEKLFF.

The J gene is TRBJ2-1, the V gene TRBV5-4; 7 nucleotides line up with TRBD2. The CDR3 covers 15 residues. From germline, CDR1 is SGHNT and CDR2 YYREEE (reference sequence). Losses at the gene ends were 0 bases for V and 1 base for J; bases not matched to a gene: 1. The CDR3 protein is CASSLERGSYNEQFF. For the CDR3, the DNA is TGTGCCAGCAGCTTGGAGCGGGGATCCTACAATGAGCAGTTCTTC.

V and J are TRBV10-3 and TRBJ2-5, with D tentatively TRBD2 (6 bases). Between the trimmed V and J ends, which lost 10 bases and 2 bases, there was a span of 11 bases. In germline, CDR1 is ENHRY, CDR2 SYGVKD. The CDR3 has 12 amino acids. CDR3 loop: CATGGEQETQYF. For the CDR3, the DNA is TGTGCCACCGGAGGGGAGCAAGAGACCCAGTACTTC.

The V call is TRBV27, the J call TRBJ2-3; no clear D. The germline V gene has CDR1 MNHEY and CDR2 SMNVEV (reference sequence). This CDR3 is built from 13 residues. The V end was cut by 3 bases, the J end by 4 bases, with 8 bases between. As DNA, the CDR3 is TGTGCCAGCAGTTTCATGCTATCAGATACGCAGTATTTT. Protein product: CASSFMLSDTQYF.

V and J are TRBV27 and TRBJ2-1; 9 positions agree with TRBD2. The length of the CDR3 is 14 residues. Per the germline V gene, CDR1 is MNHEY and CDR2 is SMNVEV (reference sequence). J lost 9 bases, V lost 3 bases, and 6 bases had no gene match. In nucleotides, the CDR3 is TGTGCCAGCAGTTTGATAGCGGGAGTGGGTGAGCAGTTCTTC. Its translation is CASSLIAGVGEQFF.

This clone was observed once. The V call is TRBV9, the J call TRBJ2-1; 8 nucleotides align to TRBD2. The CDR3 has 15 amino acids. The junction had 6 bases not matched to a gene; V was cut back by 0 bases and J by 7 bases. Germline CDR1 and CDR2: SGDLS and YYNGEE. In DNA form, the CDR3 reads TGTGCCAGCAGCGTAGATCCGGGAGGGCCAAATGAGCAGTTCTTC. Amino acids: CASSVDPGGPNEQFF.

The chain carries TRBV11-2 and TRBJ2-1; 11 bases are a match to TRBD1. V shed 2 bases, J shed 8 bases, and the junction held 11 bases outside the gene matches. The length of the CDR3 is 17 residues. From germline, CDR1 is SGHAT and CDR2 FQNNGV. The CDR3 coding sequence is TGTGCCAGCAGCTTATTTTTAGGACAGGGGGCGGGGGATGAGCAGTTCTTC. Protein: CASSLFLGQGAGDEQFF.

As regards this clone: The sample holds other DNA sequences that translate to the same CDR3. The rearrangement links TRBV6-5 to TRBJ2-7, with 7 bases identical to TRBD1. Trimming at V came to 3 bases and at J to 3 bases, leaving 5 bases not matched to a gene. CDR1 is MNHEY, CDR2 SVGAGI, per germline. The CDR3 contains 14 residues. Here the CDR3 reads CASSYGAGGYEQYF. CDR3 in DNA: TGTGCCAGCAGTTATGGGGCAGGGGGCTACGAGCAGTACTTC.

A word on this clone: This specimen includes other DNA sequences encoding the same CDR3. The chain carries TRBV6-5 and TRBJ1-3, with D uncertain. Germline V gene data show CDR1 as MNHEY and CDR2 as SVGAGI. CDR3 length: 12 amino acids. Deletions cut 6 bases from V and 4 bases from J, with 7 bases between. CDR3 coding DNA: TGTGCCAGCAGCCCATCCGGAAACACCATATATTTT. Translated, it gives CASSPSGNTIYF.

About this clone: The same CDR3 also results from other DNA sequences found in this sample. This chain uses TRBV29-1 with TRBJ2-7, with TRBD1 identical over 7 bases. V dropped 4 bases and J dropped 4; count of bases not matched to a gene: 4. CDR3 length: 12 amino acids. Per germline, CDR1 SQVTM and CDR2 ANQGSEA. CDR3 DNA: TGCAGCGTTGCCGAGGGGGCTTACGAGCAGTACTTC. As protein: CSVAEGAYEQYF.

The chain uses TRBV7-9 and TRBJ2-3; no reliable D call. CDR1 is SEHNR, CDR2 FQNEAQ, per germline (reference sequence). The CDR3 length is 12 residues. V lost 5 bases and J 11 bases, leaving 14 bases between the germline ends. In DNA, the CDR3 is TGTGCCAGCAGCCGAGACGATCAGAAGCAGTATTTT. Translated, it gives CASSRDDQKQYF.